The rows below give T cell receptor beta chains drawn from one sample of a study of cytomegalovirus exposure and HLA in healthy donors. The assay was immunoSEQ multiplex PCR, and TCRdb's table has in-frame clones only and misses some. Counted here are approximately 110,000 clones, over 15% occurring once; the ten biggest clones make up 1.9%. The specimen was PBMCs. The receptor set was obtained from a woman aged 18-35 years in good health and CMV-seronegative. The CDR3 runs from the conserved cysteine through the conserved F or W. D genes are given only for firm matches. Not all rows give a size; the values are once, few, many and, for expanded clones, a class.

V	D	J	size	DNA	CDR3
TRBV6-5	NA	TRBJ1-1	few	TGTGCCAGCAAAGCCAACAGGAACACTGAAGCTTTCTTT	CASKANRNTEAFF
TRBV25-1	TRBD2	TRBJ2-7	NA	TGTGCCAGCAGGGGAACCGGGACTAGATCCTACGAGCAGTACTTC	CASRGTGTRSYEQYF
TRBV5-4	NA	TRBJ1-1	NA	TGTGCCAGCAGCTTGGATCTTCGGGGGAACACTGAAGCTTTCTTT	CASSLDLRGNTEAFF
TRBV7-3	NA	TRBJ2-7	few	TGTGCCAGCAGCTACGAGCCAGGGCGGGAGCAGTACTTC	CASSYEPGREQYF
TRBV30	TRBD1	TRBJ1-5	few	TGTGCCTGGAGTTTCCGGACAGGGTATCGCAATCAGCCCCAGCATTTT	CAWSFRTGYRNQPQHF
TRBV28	TRBD2	TRBJ2-1	few	TGTGCCAGCAGTTTCGCGACTAGCGGGAGGGCAAATGAGCAGTTCTTC	CASSFATSGRANEQFF
TRBV6-4	NA	TRBJ1-1	few	TGTGCCAGCAGGGAGACAGAGAACACTGAAGCTTTCTTT	CASRETENTEAFF
TRBV2	TRBD2	TRBJ2-5	NA	TGTGCCAGCAGGAAGGGACTAGCGGAAGAGACCCAGTACTTC	CASRKGLAEETQYF
TRBV5-1	TRBD1	TRBJ1-5	few	TGCGCCAGCAGCTTGTCAGGGGGTGAACAGCCCCAGCATTTT	CASSLSGGEQPQHF
TRBV23-1	TRBD2	TRBJ2-1	few	TGCGCCAGCAGTCAATTATGCCAGGGACTACCATCCTACAATGAGCAGTTCTTC	CASSQLCQGLPSYNEQFF
TRBV30	NA	TRBJ1-4	NA	TGTGCCTGCGGGACACGGTATGAAAAACTGTTTTTT	CACGTRYEKLFF
TRBV2	NA	TRBJ1-1	few	TGTGCCAGCAATACTTACTTGAACACTGAAGCTTTCTTT	CASNTYLNTEAFF
TRBV5-1	NA	TRBJ2-3	NA	TGCGCCAGCAGCTTTGCGCAAACTAGCACAGATACGCAGTATTTT	CASSFAQTSTDTQYF
TRBV7-8	TRBD2	TRBJ2-7	few	TGTGCCAGCAGCCAATTATTATGGGGAGAGGTAGCGGGAGCCCCCGAGCAGTACTTC	CASSQLLWGEVAGAPEQYF
TRBV18	TRBD1	TRBJ1-6	NA	TGTGCCAGCTCAACCGACAGGGACTATAATTCACCCCTCCACTTT	CASSTDRDYNSPLHF
TRBV29-1	TRBD2	TRBJ2-7	NA	TGCAGCGCGGGTCTAGCGGGAGGACCCTACGAGCAGTACTTC	CSAGLAGGPYEQYF
TRBV27	NA	TRBJ1-1	few	TGTGCCAGCAGTTTTAGGGGAAACACTGAAGCTTTCTTT	CASSFRGNTEAFF
TRBV29-1	NA	TRBJ2-1	NA	TGCAGCCCGGTGGGGGCAGGCAATGAGCAGTTCTTC	CSPVGAGNEQFF
TRBV5-1	NA	TRBJ1-1	few	TGCGCCAGCAGCTTCACTAGGGTTGCGAACACTGAAGCTTTCTTT	CASSFTRVANTEAFF
TRBV6-4	NA	TRBJ1-2	NA	TGTGCCAGCAGTGAGTCCGACGGGGGTTTCGATGGCTACACCTTC	CASSESDGGFDGYTF
TRBV7-8	NA	TRBJ2-1	NA	TGTGCCAGCAGCTTAGTGTGGCAGGGTAACGAGCAGTTCTTC	CASSLVWQGNEQFF
TRBV18	TRBD2	TRBJ2-5	few	TGTGCCAGCTCAACTAGCGGGCAAGAGACCCAGTACTTC	CASSTSGQETQYF
TRBV15	NA	TRBJ1-5	few	TGTGCCACCAGCAGAGCCCAGGGAGGTCAGCCCCAGCATTTT	CATSRAQGGQPQHF
TRBV19	NA	TRBJ2-4	NA	TGTGCCAGTAATCAGAGCCCAGGAGCCAAAAACATTCAGTACTTC	CASNQSPGAKNIQYF
TRBV7-9	NA	TRBJ2-3	NA	TGTGCCAGCAGCTTAGACAGGGTTTCTAGCACAGATACGCAGTATTTT	CASSLDRVSSTDTQYF